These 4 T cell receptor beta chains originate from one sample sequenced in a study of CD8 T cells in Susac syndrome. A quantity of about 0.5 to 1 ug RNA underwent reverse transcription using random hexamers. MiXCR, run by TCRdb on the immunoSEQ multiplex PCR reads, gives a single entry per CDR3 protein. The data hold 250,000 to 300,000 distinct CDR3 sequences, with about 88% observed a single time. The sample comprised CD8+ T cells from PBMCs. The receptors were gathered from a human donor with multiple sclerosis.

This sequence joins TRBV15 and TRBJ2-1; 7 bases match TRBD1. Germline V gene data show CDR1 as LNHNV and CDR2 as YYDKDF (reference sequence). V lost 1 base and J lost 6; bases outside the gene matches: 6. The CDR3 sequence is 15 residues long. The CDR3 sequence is CATSRARQGGNEQFF. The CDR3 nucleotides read TGTGCCACCAGCAGAGCGAGACAGGGCGGCAATGAGCAGTTCTTC.

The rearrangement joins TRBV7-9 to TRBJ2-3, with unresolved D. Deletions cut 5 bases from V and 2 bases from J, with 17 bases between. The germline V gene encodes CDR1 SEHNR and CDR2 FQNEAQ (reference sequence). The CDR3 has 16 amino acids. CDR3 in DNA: TGTGCCAGCAGCACCGGGCCAAAAGGAGACACAGATACGCAGTATTTT. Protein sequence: CASSTGPKGDTDTQYF.

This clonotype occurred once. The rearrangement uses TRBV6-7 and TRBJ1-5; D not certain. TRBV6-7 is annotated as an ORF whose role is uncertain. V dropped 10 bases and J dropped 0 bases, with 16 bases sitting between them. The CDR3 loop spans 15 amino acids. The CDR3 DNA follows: TGTGCCACCACGATCGGCGGATTTAGCAATCAGCCCCAGCATTTT. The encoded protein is CATTIGGFSNQPQHF.

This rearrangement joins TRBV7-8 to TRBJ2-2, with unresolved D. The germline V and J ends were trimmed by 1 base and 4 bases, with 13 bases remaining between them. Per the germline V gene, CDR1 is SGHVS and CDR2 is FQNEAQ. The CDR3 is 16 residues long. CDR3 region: CASSLETLVGTGELFF. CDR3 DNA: TGTGCCAGCAGCTTAGAGACCCTCGTGGGCACCGGGGAGCTGTTTTTT.